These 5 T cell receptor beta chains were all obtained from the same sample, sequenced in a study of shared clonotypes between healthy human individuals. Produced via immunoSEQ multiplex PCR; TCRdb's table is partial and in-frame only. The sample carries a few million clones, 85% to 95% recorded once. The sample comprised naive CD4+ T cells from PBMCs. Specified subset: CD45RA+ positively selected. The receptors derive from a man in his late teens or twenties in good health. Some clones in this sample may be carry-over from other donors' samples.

CDR3 DNA: TGTGCCAGCAGTCGAACACAGGGAACCGCCTACTACGAGCAGTACTTC. Its translation: CASSRTQGTAYYEQYF. The V and J genes are TRBV6-9 and TRBJ2-7, with D perhaps matching TRBD1 (6 bases). Germline V lookup: CDR1 MNHGY, CDR2 SVAAGI. CDR3 length: 16 residues. The V and J ends lost 5 bases and 3 bases respectively, with 20 bases between them.

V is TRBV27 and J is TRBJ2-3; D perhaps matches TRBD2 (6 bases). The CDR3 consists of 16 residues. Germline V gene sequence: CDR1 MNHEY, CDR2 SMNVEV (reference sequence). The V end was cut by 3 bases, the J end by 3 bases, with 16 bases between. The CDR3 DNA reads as TGTGCCAGCAGTTTTGGTATCGGGAGTGTGACAGATACGCAGTATTTT. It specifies CASSFGIGSVTDTQYF.

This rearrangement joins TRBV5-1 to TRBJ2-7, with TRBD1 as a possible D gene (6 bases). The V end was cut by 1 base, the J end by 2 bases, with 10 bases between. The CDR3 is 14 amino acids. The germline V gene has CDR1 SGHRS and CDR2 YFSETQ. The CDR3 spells CASSLTQGTYEQYF. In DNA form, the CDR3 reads TGCGCCAGCAGCTTGACACAGGGCACCTACGAGCAGTACTTC.

CDR3 protein: CASSRLAGTTVFF. DNA of the CDR3: TGTGCCAGCAGCAGGCTAGCGGGGACCACGGTGTTTTTT. The chain carries TRBV9 and TRBJ2-2, with 9 nucleotides matching TRBD2. Germline V lookup: CDR1 SGDLS, CDR2 YYNGEE. The CDR3 extends over 13 amino acids. The V and J ends lost 4 bases and 15 bases, in that order; junction bases with no gene match: 10.

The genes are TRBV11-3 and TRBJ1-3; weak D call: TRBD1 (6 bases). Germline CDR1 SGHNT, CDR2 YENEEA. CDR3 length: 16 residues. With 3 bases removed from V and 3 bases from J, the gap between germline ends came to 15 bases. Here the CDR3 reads CASSFGGPINGNTIYF. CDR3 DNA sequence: TGTGCCAGCAGCTTCGGGGGGCCGATTAATGGAAACACCATATATTTT. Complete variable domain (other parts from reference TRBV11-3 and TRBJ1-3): EAGVVQSPRYKIIEKKQPVAFWCNPISGHNTLYWYLQNLGQGPELLIRYENEEAVDDSQLPKDRFSAERLKGVDSTLKIQPAELGDSAVYLCASSFGGPINGNTIYFGEGSWLTVV.